This TCR beta chain was sequenced for a study of CD8+CD57+ T cells in acquired aplastic anemia. All sequencing subjects had displayed CD8+CD57+ cell expansion on flow cytometry. Patients had received no therapy at the time of blood sampling. As regards this clonotype: Being one base from a much bigger clone, this may be a read error.

TCR beta VDJ and CDR3 profiles were obtained from a genomic DNA template. From the reads, TCRdb called clonotypes with MiXCR, one entry per CDR3 protein. This sample has 170,000 or so distinct CDR3 sequences, with around 60% found just once. CDR1 and CDR2 from the germline V gene are SGHKS and YYEKEE (reference sequence). The CDR3 runs to 15 residues. The specimen was sorted CD4+, CD8+, or CD8+CD57+ T cells (not recorded which) from PBMCs. This TCR was recovered from a human donor with aplastic anemia. The V and J genes are TRBV5-5 and TRBJ1-3; the match to TRBD1 covers 7 bases. CDR3 amino acids: CASSWGQSSGNTVYF. For the CDR3, the DNA is TGTGCCAGCAGCTGGGGACAGAGCTCTGGAAACACCGTATATTTT.